This record concerns one TCR beta chain sequence. The data derive from a study of control samples from healthy donors and cancer patients. Germline CDR1 is SGDLS and CDR2 is YYNGEE. With 2 bases removed from V and 4 bases from J, the gap between germline ends came to 15 bases. The CDR3 runs 15 residues. Data came from immunoSEQ multiplex PCR; TCRdb stores just in-frame clones and leaves some out. The table has 150,000 to 200,000 clones, 85% to 95% seen once. The rearrangement links TRBV9 to TRBJ1-2; D not certain. The sample comprised blood. This sequence was found in a woman aged 18-35 years in good health. The CDR3 nucleotides read TGTGCCAGCAGCGTCAGCGTTATTGACCTCTATGGCTACACCTTC. It yields the protein CASSVSVIDLYGYTF.